This is a list of T cell receptor beta chains from one sample in a study of blood T cell repertoires in COVID-19. Profiled with immunoSEQ multiplex PCR; TCRdb holds only in-frame clones, not every one. The sample shows some 150,000 clones, roughly 89% of them seen only once. The sample consisted of peripheral blood. The receptors come from a woman aged 45-65 years with acute or convalescent COVID-19. Each CDR3 is given with its conserved first and last residue. The order of the fields is J gene, V gene, clone size, D gene, CDR3 DNA, CDR3 protein. D genes are given only for firm matches. Expanded clones get a size class; other rows say once, few or many, or leave the size out.

>TRBJ1-4|TRBV5-1|-|-
TGCGCCAGCAGCTTGGAAGTCAGTAATGAAAAACTGTTTTTT
CASSLEVSNEKLFF
>TRBJ2-5|TRBV29-1|-|-
TGCAGCGTAATCTACCTTACGGACAGCTACCAAGAGACCCAGTACTTC
CSVIYLTDSYQETQYF
>TRBJ2-7|TRBV2|-|TRBD2
TGTGCCAGCAGGCCCACTAGCGGGGGTTACTACGAGCAGTACTTC
CASRPTSGGYYEQYF
>TRBJ2-7|TRBV7-8|-|TRBD2
TGTGCCAGCAGCCCGCCTACGGGAGGGAAGTACTTC
CASSPPTGGKYF
>TRBJ1-2|TRBV6-5|-|TRBD1
TGTGCCAGCAGCGAGCCCGGGACAGGGGTGGATGGCTACACCTTC
CASSEPGTGVDGYTF
>TRBJ1-2|TRBV6-6|-|-
TGTGCCAGCAGTTACAGAACAGGGATGAATTATGGCTACACCTTC
CASSYRTGMNYGYTF
>TRBJ2-3|TRBV14|-|TRBD1
TGTGCCAGCAGTTCCTGGACAGGGTATTCCACAGATACGCAGTATTTT
CASSSWTGYSTDTQYF
>TRBJ1-5|TRBV12-5|-|-
TGTGCTAGTGGTTTTCGACTGAACAATCAGCCCCAGCATTTT
CASGFRLNNQPQHF
>TRBJ1-1|TRBV2|-|TRBD1
TGTGCCAGCACTTGGACAGGGAACACTGAAGCTTTCTTT
CASTWTGNTEAFF
>TRBJ2-5|TRBV3-1/TRBV3-2|-|-
TGTGCCAGCAGCCAGGTCTACTCTACCGAGACCCAGTACTTC
CASSQVYSTETQYF
>TRBJ1-1|TRBV5-1|-|TRBD1
TGCGCCAGCAGCTCACAGGGGGGGTACACTGAAGCTTTCTTT
CASSSQGGYTEAFF
>TRBJ2-1|TRBV20-1|-|-
TGCAGTGCTAGTTTGGGACTGACCTCCTACAATGAGCAGTTCTTC
CSASLGLTSYNEQFF
>TRBJ2-5|TRBV18|-|-
TGTGCCAGCTCACGTTATATGGAGACCCAGTACTTC
CASSRYMETQYF
>TRBJ2-7|TRBV3-1/TRBV3-2|once|-
TGTGCCAGCAGCCAAGACCCCCCCCGCGGTAGAACCTACGAGCAGTACTTC
CASSQDPPRGRTYEQYF
>TRBJ1-3|TRBV18|once|-
TGTGCCAGCTCAGCCCGGTTGGAGGGAAACACCATATATTTT
CASSARLEGNTIYF
>TRBJ1-5|TRBV3-1/TRBV3-2|-|-
TGTGCCAGCAGCCAAGATCCAGGGCGTCAGCCCCAGCATTTT
CASSQDPGRQPQHF
>TRBJ2-7|TRBV6-5|-|-
TGTGCCAGCAGTTACTCGGAGGGGGCCTCCTACGAGCAGTACTTC
CASSYSEGASYEQYF
>TRBJ1-1|TRBV18|once|-
TGTGCCAGCTCGGGACAAAAAGTTCTGGCTTTCTTT
CASSGQKVLAFF
>TRBJ1-1|TRBV5-1|-|-
TGCGCCAGCAGCTTGCTCGAGGGGAACACTGAAGCTTTCTTT
CASSLLEGNTEAFF
>TRBJ2-7|TRBV19|-|TRBD1
TGTGCCAGTAGTCCGGACAGGGGCCTCGAGCAGTACTTC
CASSPDRGLEQYF
>TRBJ2-4|TRBV18|-|TRBD2
TGTGCCAGCTCACCGAATAGCGGGGGGGCCGGCCAAGAAAACATTCAGTACTTC
CASSPNSGGAGQENIQYF
>TRBJ1-2|TRBV30|-|-
TGTGCCTGGACCCCCGCTGGGGGGGGCCGGGTCTATGGCTACACCTTC
CAWTPAGGGRVYGYTF
>TRBJ2-7|TRBV29-1|-|-
TGCAGCGTTGTACTAGAATCCTACGAGCAGTACTTC
CSVVLESYEQYF
>TRBJ2-3|TRBV10-2|-|-
TGCGCCAGCATGACATCGAAGGCCGCAGATACGCAGTATTTT
CASMTSKAADTQYF
>TRBJ1-4|TRBV6-5|-|-
TGTGCCTGCGACGGACAAGGGGGGGGCTGGCTGTTTTTT
CACDGQGGGWLFF
>TRBJ2-2|TRBV5-3|-|TRBD1
TGTGCCAGAAGCATGGAACGGGACAGGGTTCGCGAGGAGCTGTTTTTT
CARSMERDRVREELFF
>TRBJ1-1|TRBV7-3|few|-
TGTGCCAGCAGCGATCAGCGTGGCACTGAAGCTTTCTTT
CASSDQRGTEAFF